This T cell receptor beta chain was captured in a study of T-cell reconstitution after alpha-beta-depleted transplantation in children. In the case of this clonotype: Its antigen is undetermined.

Researchers prepared the TCRbeta library using unique molecular identifiers, the study reports. MiXCR, applied by TCRdb to the PCR reads, yields one record per CDR3 protein. The table shows fewer than 400,000 distinct CDR3 sequences, with 23% occurring only once. Germline-derived CDR1 and CDR2 are SGHVS and FQNEAQ. Trimming pared 4 bases from V and 1 base from J, leaving 10 bases between. The CDR3 contains 14 residues. General study results and limits: Reportedly, roughly two months post-transplant, alpha-beta T cells arose from several hundred expanded graft clones. T-cell counts and diversity were attributed mostly to newly produced T cells one year after transplant. At day 60, the high TCRbeta diversity found in some patients originated from recipient T cells and thymic progenitors that had survived.

The receptor was derived from a male patient younger than 18 who had a stem cell transplant for acute lymphoblastic leukemia, so the T cells may come from the graft donor. The sequencing here drew on PBMCs, mostly from graft donor cells, taken 180 days after TCRalphabeta/CD19-depleted stem cell transplant. V usage is TRBV7-8 and J usage is TRBJ1-1; tentative D call: TRBD1 (6 bases). In DNA form, the CDR3 reads TGTGCCAGCAGCTACAGGGACGCGAACACTGAAGCTTTCTTT. Amino acids: CASSYRDANTEAFF.